Listed here is a single TCR beta chain. What it binds is not known. This sample stems from a study of T cell responses to AZD1222 COVID-19 vaccine. General study findings and limits: Without day 14 samples, only post-peak T cell repertoires were studied. White British donors predominated, females outnumbered males, and clonal diversity was possibly underestimated.

The table came from immunoSEQ multiplex PCR; TCRdb's copy has only in-frame clones and leaves some out. Of over 95,000 clones in the sample, roughly 80% are singletons; the top ten hold over 12%. Looked up from germline, CDR1 is SGHTA and CDR2 is FQGTGA. The CDR3 runs to 18 residues. After removal of 5 bases from V and 4 bases from J, the junction contained 9 bases not matched to a gene. The source is an adult who received the AZD1222 COVID-19 vaccine. Sequencing was performed on peripheral blood, taken 28 days after the second AZD1222 dose. The gene calls are TRBV7-3 and TRBJ2-2; 14 bases match TRBD2. The CDR3 reads CASSLTGLAGGVTGELFF. CDR3 in DNA: TGTGCCAGCAGCCTCACCGGACTAGCGGGGGGAGTCACCGGGGAGCTGTTTTTT.